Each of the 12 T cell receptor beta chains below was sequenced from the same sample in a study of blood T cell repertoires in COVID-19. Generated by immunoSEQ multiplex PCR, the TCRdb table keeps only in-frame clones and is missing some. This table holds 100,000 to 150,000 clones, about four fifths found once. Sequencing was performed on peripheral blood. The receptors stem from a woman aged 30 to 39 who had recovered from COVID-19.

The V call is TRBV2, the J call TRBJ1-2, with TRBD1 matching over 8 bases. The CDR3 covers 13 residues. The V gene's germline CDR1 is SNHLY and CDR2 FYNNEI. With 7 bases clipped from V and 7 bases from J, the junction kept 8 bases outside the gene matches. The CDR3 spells CASTVGQGGGYTF. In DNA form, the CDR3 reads TGTGCCAGCACCGTAGGACAGGGCGGTGGCTACACCTTC.

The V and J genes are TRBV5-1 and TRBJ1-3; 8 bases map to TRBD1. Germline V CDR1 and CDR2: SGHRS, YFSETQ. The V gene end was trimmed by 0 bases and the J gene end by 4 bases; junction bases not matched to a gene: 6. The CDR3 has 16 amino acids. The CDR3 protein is CASSLGVTGAGNTIYF. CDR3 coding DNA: TGCGCCAGCAGCTTGGGGGTGACAGGGGCAGGAAACACCATATATTTT.

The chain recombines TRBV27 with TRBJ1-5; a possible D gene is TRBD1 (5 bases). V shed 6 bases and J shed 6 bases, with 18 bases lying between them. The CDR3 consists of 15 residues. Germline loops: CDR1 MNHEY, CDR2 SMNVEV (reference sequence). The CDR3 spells CASSPLLTRGQPQHF. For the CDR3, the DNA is TGTGCCAGCAGCCCCCTATTAACAAGGGGTCAGCCCCAGCATTTT.

The CDR3 sequence is CAIGDRVNEKLFF. The CDR3 nucleotides are TGTGCCATCGGGGACAGGGTCAATGAAAAACTGTTTTTT. J is TRBJ1-4 and V is TRBV10-3; 9 bases match TRBD1. The CDR3 contains 13 residues. Germline CDR1 ENHRY, CDR2 SYGVKD. V lost 8 bases to trimming and J lost 5 bases; unmatched junction nucleotides: 3.

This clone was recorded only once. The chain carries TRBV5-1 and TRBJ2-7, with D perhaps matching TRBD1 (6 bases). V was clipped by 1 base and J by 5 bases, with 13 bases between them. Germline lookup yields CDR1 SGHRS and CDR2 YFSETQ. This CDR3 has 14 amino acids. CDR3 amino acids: CASSLRWGQDEQYF. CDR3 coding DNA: TGCGCCAGCAGCTTGCGCTGGGGGCAGGACGAGCAGTACTTC. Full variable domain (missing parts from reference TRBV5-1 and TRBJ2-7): KAGVTQTPRYLIKTRGQQVTLSCSPISGHRSVSWYQQTPGQGLQFLFEYFSETQRNKGNFPGRFSGRQFSNSRSEMNVSTLELGDSALYLCASSLRWGQDEQYFGPGTRLTVT.

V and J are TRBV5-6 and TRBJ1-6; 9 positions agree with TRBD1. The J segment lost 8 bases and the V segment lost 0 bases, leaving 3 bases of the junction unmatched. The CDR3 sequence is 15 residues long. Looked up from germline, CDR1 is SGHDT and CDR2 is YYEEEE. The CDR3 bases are TGTGCCAGCAGCTTGGCCGGGACAGGGTATTCACCCCTCCACTTT. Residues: CASSLAGTGYSPLHF.

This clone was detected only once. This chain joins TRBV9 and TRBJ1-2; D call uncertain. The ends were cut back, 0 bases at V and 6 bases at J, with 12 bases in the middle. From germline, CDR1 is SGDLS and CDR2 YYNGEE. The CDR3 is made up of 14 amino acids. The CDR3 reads CASSVGRFQDGYTF. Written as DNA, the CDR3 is TGTGCCAGCAGCGTAGGAAGATTCCAGGATGGCTACACCTTC. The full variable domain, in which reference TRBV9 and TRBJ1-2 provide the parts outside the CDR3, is DSGVTQTPKHLITATGQRVTLRCSPRSGDLSVYWYQQSLDQGLQFLIQYYNGEERAKGNILERFSAQQFPDLHSELNLSSLELGDSALYFCASSVGRFQDGYTFGSGTRLTVV.

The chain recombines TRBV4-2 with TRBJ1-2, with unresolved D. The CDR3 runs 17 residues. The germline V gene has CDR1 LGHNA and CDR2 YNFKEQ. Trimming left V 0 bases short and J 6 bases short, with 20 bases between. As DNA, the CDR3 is TGTGCCAGCAGCCAAGACAGTTTTTTAAGCGAAAAGGATGGCTACACCTTC. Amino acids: CASSQDSFLSEKDGYTF.

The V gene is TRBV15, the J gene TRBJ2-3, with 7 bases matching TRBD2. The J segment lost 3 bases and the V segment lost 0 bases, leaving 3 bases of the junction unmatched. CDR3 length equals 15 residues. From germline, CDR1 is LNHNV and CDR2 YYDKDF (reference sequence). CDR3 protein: CATSRDRGVTDTQYF. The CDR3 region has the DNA TGTGCCACCAGCAGAGATCGGGGGGTGACAGATACGCAGTATTTT.

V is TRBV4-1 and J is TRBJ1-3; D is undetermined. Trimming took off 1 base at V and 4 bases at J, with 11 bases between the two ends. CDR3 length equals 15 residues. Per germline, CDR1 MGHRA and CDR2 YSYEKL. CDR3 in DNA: TGCGCCAGCAGCCAAGTGGTGCTCGGGGGAAACACCATATATTTT. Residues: CASSQVVLGGNTIYF.

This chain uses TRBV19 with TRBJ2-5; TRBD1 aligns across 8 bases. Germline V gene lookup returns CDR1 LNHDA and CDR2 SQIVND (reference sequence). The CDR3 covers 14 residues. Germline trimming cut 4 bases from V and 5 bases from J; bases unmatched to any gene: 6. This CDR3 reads CASSTGQGWETQYF. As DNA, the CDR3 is TGTGCCAGTAGTACCGGACAGGGATGGGAGACCCAGTACTTC.

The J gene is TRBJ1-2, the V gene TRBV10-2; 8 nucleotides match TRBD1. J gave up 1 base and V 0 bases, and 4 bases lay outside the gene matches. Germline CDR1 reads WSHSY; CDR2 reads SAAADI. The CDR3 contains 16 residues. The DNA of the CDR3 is TGCGCCAGCAGTGAGTCGAGGACAGGGATTAACTATGGCTACACCTTC. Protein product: CASSESRTGINYGYTF.